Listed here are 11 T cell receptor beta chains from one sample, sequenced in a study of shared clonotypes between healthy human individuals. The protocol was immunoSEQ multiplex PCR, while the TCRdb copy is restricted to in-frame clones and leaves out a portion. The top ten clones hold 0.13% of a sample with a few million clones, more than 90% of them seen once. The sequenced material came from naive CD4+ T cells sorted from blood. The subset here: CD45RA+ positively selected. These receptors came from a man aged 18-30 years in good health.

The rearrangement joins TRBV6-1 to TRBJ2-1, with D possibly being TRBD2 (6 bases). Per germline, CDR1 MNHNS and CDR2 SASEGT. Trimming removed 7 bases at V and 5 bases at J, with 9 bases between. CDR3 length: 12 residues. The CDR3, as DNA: TGTGCCAGCACTACTAGCCACAATGAGCAGTTCTTC. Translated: CASTTSHNEQFF.

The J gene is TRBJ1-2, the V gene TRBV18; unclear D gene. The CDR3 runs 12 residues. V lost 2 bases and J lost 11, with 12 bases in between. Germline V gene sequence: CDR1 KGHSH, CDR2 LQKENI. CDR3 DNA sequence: TGTGCCAGCTCACCAGGGGTGGGTTCGTACACCTTC. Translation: CASSPGVGSYTF.

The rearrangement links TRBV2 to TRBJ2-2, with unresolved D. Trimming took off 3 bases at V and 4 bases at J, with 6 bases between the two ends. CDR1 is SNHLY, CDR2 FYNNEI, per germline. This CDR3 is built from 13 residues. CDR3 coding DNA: TGTGCCAGCAGTGACGACCCCACCGGGGAGCTGTTTTTT. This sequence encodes CASSDDPTGELFF. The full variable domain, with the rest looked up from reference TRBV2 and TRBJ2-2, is EPEVTQTPSHQVTQMGQEVILRCVPISNHLYFYWYRQILGQKVEFLVSFYNNEISEKSEIFDDQFSVERPDGSNFTLKIRSTKLEDSAMYFCASSDDPTGELFFGEGSRLTVL.

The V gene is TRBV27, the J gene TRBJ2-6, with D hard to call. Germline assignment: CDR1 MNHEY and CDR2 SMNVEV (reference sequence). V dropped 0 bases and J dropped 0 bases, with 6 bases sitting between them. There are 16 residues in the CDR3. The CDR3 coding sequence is TGTGCCAGCAGTTTATCAGGGCCCTCTGGGGCCAACGTCCTGACTTTC. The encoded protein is CASSLSGPSGANVLTF.

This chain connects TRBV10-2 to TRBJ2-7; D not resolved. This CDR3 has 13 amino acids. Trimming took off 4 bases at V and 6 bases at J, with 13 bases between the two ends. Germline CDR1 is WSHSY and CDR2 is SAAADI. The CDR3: CASSVGRPGEQYF. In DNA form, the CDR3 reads TGCGCCAGCAGTGTGGGCAGGCCTGGCGAGCAGTACTTC.

CDR3 nucleotide sequence: TGTGCCATCAGTGAACGTGCGAATGAGCAGTTCTTC. This sequence encodes CAISERANEQFF. The V call is TRBV10-3, the J call TRBJ2-1, with unresolved D. The CDR3 covers 12 residues. Germline V CDR1 and CDR2: ENHRY, SYGVKD. Between the trimmed V and J ends, which lost 3 bases and 7 bases, there was a span of 7 bases.

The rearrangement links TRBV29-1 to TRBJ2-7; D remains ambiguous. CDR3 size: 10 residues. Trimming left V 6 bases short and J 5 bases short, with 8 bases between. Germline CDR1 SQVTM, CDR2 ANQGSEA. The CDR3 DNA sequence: TGCAGCGTGGGTTTCGACGAGCAGTACTTC. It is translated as CSVGFDEQYF.

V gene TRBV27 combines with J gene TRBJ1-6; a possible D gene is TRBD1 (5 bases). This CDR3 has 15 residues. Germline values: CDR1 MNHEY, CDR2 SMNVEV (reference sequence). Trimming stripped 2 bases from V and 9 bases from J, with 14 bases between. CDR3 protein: CASSLGGTYASPLHF. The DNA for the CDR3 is TGTGCCAGCAGTTTAGGGGGGACCTATGCTTCACCCCTCCACTTT.

CDR3 DNA: TGTGCCAGCAGTTACTCGAGGCCTAGCGGGAGTTATACGCAGTATTTT. It yields the protein CASSYSRPSGSYTQYF. The genes are TRBV6-6 and TRBJ2-3; 10 nucleotides line up with TRBD2. The CDR3 runs to 16 residues. V shed 0 bases and J 7 bases; nucleotides not matched to a gene: 7. Germline loops: CDR1 MNHNY, CDR2 SVGAGI (reference sequence).

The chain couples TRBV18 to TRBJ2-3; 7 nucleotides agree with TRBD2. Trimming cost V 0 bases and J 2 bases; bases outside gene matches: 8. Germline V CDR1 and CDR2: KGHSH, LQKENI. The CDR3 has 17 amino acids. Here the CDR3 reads CASSPPRGGSNTDTQYF. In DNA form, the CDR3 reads TGTGCCAGCTCACCACCGAGGGGCGGGAGCAACACAGATACGCAGTATTTT.

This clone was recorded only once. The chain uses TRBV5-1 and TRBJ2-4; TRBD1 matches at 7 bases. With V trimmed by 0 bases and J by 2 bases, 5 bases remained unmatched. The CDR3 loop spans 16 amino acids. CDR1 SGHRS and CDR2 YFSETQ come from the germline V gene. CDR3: CASSLGDSKSKNIQYF. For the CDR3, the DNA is TGCGCCAGCAGCTTGGGGGACAGTAAATCCAAAAACATTCAGTACTTC.